Following are 8 T cell receptor beta chains from one sample sequenced in a study of T cell responses to AZD1222 COVID-19 vaccine. Libraries were prepared by immunoSEQ multiplex PCR; TCRdb keeps only in-frame clonotypes and omits some of them. The data contain around 84,000 clones, about 90% of them singletons. The sample here was peripheral blood, taken on day 0 of AZD1222 vaccination. The receptors stem from an adult in good health.

CDR3 bases: TGTGCCAGCAGCAAGGGGGACAGACCTATCTATGGCTACACCTTC. It is translated as CASSKGDRPIYGYTF. The V and J genes are TRBV21-1 and TRBJ1-2; the table's TRBD1 call for D was not verified on the DNA. TRBV21-1 represents a pseudogene. The CDR3 loop spans 15 amino acids.

The CDR3 loop reads CASTQGLGENTEAFF. In nucleotides, the CDR3 is TGTGCCAGCACCCAGGGGCTGGGGGAGAACACTGAAGCTTTCTTT. The J gene is TRBJ1-1, the V gene TRBV2; tentative D call: TRBD1 (6 bases). V was shortened by 7 bases and J by 1 base, with 16 bases between the two germline ends. CDR3 length: 15 residues. Per germline, CDR1 SNHLY and CDR2 FYNNEI.

The chain has TRBV19 and TRBJ1-1; TRBD1 matches 9 bases. The germline gives CDR1 LNHDA, CDR2 SQIVND (reference sequence). With 5 bases clipped from V and 5 bases from J, the junction kept 12 bases outside the gene matches. The CDR3 is 16 amino acids. This chain's CDR3 is CASSLVQGAGKTEAFF. In DNA form, the CDR3 reads TGTGCCAGTAGTTTAGTACAGGGGGCTGGGAAGACTGAAGCTTTCTTT.

The rearrangement links TRBV30 to TRBJ1-4, with a possible D match to TRBD1 (5 bases). There are 15 residues in the CDR3. Looked up from germline, CDR1 is GTSNPN and CDR2 is SVGIG (reference sequence). Trimming removed 2 bases from V and 0 bases from J, with 10 bases in between. CDR3 amino acids: CAWSLGRSTNEKLFF. CDR3 sequence (DNA): TGTGCCTGGAGTCTGGGACGGTCAACTAATGAAAAACTGTTTTTT.

The rearrangement joins TRBV30 to TRBJ2-3; TRBD1 aligns across 8 bases. Germline CDR1 and CDR2: GTSNPN and SVGIG (reference sequence). Trimming cost V 3 bases and J 3 bases; bases outside gene matches: 8. The CDR3 sequence is 15 residues long. The CDR3 nucleotides read TGTGCCTGGAGGGGGCAGGGGGCAACGACAGATACGCAGTATTTT. Translation gives CAWRGQGATTDTQYF.

The chain carries TRBV12-3 or TRBV12-4 and TRBJ1-2, with TRBD1 matching over 7 bases. V shed 3 bases, J shed 5 bases, and the junction held 3 bases outside the gene matches. The CDR3 consists of 13 residues. The CDR3 spells CASSLTGTYGYTF. The CDR3 DNA sequence: TGTGCCAGCAGTTTGACAGGGACATATGGCTACACCTTC.

The chain carries TRBV19 and TRBJ2-1; D uncertain. V lost 9 bases, J lost 7 bases, and 13 bases lay in between. Looked up from germline, CDR1 is LNHDA and CDR2 is SQIVND (reference sequence). The CDR3 runs 12 residues. CDR3 protein: CASQKGINEQFF. In nucleotides, the CDR3 is TGTGCCAGCCAAAAAGGTATAAATGAGCAGTTCTTC. Drawing the rest from reference TRBV19 and TRBJ2-1, the complete variable domain is DGGITQSPKYLFRKEGQNVTLSCEQNLNHDAMYWYRQDPGQGLRLIYYSQIVNDFQKGDIAEGYSVSREKKESFPLTVTSAQKNPTAFYLCASQKGINEQFFGPGTRLTVL.

The rearrangement links TRBV29-1 to TRBJ1-1, with D unresolved. This CDR3 is built from 13 residues. V was shortened by 4 bases and J by 0 bases, with 9 bases between the two germline ends. The V gene's germline CDR1 is SQVTM and CDR2 ANQGSEA. CDR3 in amino acids: CSVAENMNTEAFF. As DNA, the CDR3 is TGCAGCGTTGCTGAGAACATGAACACTGAAGCTTTCTTT.